The 4 T cell receptor beta chains below all came from one sample that was sequenced in a study of blood T cell repertoires in COVID-19. The protocol was immunoSEQ multiplex PCR, while the TCRdb copy is restricted to in-frame clones and leaves out a portion. The sample comprises some 100,000 clones, approximately 82% of which are singletons, and 18% rests with the top ten. Sequencing was performed on peripheral blood. The origin of the receptors is a woman aged 60-75 years with acute or convalescent COVID-19.

The gene calls are TRBV7-2 and TRBJ1-3; D may be TRBD1 (6 bases). The length of the CDR3 is 14 residues. Germline-derived CDR1 and CDR2 are SGHTA and FQGNSA. V lost 5 bases to trimming and J lost 4 bases, with 12 bases between them. CDR3 sequence: CASSTSGTGNTIYF. Here the CDR3 DNA reads TGTGCCAGCAGCACATCCGGGACAGGAAACACCATATATTTT.

This clone has more than one count but fewer than ten. The CDR3 bases are TGTGCCACCAGCAGAGGCCAGGGGCGATACACTGAAGCTTTCTTT. It yields the protein CATSRGQGRYTEAFF. The chain has TRBV15 and TRBJ1-1; maybe TRBD1 (6 bases). Deletions cut 1 base from V and 3 bases from J, with 12 bases between. From germline, CDR1 is LNHNV and CDR2 YYDKDF (reference sequence). The CDR3 has 15 residues.

The chain links TRBV18 to TRBJ2-7; 10 positions match TRBD1. This CDR3 has 14 amino acids. Germline trimming cut 8 bases from V and 2 bases from J; bases unmatched to any gene: 6. Germline CDR1 and CDR2: KGHSH and LQKENI. The CDR3 DNA is TGTGCCAGCACCGGGGACAGGGGAGCCTACGAGCAGTACTTC. Translation: CASTGDRGAYEQYF.

The V and J genes are TRBV28 and TRBJ2-1; TRBD2 matches at 12 bases. The germline V gene encodes CDR1 MDHEN and CDR2 SYDVKM. Losses at the gene ends were 5 bases for V and 8 bases for J; bases not matched to a gene: 10. CDR3 size: 16 residues. The CDR3, as DNA: TGTGCCAGCAGTGGATGGACTAGCGGGATGCATGATGAGCAGTTCTTC. Translated, it gives CASSGWTSGMHDEQFF. Full variable domain (missing parts from reference TRBV28 and TRBJ2-1): DVKVTQSSRYLVKRTGEKVFLECVQDMDHENMFWYRQDPGLGLRLIYFSYDVKMKEKGDIPEGYSVSREKKERFSLILESASTNQTSMYLCASSGWTSGMHDEQFFGPGTRLTVL.